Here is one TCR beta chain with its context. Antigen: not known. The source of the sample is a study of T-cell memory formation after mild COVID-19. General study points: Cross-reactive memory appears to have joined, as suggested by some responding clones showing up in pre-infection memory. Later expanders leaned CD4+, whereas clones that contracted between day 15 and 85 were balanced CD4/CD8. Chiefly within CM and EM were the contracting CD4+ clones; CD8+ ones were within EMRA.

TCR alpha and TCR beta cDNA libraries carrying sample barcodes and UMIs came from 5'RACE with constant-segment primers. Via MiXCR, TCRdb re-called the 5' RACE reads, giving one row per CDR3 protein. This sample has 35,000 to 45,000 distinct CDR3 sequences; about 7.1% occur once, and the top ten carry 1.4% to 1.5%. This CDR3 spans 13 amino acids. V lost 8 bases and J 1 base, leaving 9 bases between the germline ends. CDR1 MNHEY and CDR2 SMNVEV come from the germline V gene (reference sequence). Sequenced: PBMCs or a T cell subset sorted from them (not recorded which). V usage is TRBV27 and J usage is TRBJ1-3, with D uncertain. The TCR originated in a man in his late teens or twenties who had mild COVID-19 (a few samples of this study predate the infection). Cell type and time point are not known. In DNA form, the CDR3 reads TGTGCCAGCTCGGCAGCATCTGGAAACACCATATATTTT. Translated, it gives CASSAASGNTIYF.